A selection of T cell receptor beta chains follows, all from one sample in a study of T-cell memory formation after mild COVID-19. TCRdb used MiXCR to reprocess the 5' RACE reads, holding one entry per CDR3 protein. The table lists more than 400,000 distinct CDR3 sequences, roughly 18% of them singletons. The sample taken for sequencing was PBMCs or a T cell subset sorted from them (not recorded which). These receptor sequences come from an adult woman who had mild COVID-19 (a few samples of this study predate the infection). Cell type and time point are not known. The CDR3 runs from the conserved cysteine through the conserved F or W. Fields, in order: D gene, V gene, clone size, J gene, CDR3 protein, CDR3 DNA. D genes are given only for firm matches. The listing skips clone size in some rows; elsewhere it reads once, few, many or a size class.

>NA|TRBV12-3/TRBV12-4|few|TRBJ2-4
CASSFRGENIQYF
TGTGCCAGCAGTTTCAGGGGGGAAAACATTCAGTACTTC
>NA|TRBV7-2|NA|TRBJ1-1
CASSSWTNTEAFF
TGTGCCAGCAGCTCCTGGACGAACACTGAAGCTTTCTTT
>TRBD1|TRBV20-1|few|TRBJ2-7
CSARETGDYEQYF
TGCAGTGCTCGAGAAACAGGGGACTACGAGCAGTACTTC
>NA|TRBV13|NA|TRBJ2-1
CASREMRDGSYNEQFF
TGTGCCAGCAGGGAGATGAGGGACGGCTCCTACAATGAGCAGTTCTTC
>TRBD2|TRBV9|NA|TRBJ2-1
CASSVDWGGLAGHNEQFF
TGTGCCAGCAGCGTAGATTGGGGTGGTCTAGCGGGCCACAATGAGCAGTTCTTC
>NA|TRBV6-6|few|TRBJ2-1
CASSYSMLYNEQFF
TGTGCCAGCAGTTACTCGATGCTCTACAATGAGCAGTTCTTC
>TRBD2|TRBV7-2|many|TRBJ2-1
CASSPKLAGGPNEQFF
TGTGCCAGCAGCCCAAAGCTAGCGGGGGGCCCCAATGAGCAGTTCTTC
>NA|TRBV4-3|NA|TRBJ2-1
CASSHRRGGEQFF
TGCGCCAGCAGCCATAGAAGAGGCGGAGAGCAGTTCTTC
>TRBD2|TRBV9|NA|TRBJ2-3
CASSVSGSGGPDTQYF
TGTGCCAGCAGCGTTTCGGGTAGCGGGGGCCCAGATACGCAGTATTTT
>NA|TRBV19|NA|TRBJ2-3
CAGADSSTDTQYF
TGTGCCGGGGCGGACAGTTCCACAGATACGCAGTATTTT
>NA|TRBV7-9|few|TRBJ1-1
CASSLAGRGRLNTEAFF
TGTGCCAGCAGCTTAGCGGGGCGGGGCCGGCTAAACACTGAAGCTTTCTTT
>NA|TRBV7-9|few|TRBJ1-4
CASSLPPAQGTTNEKLFF
TGTGCCAGCAGCTTACCGCCGGCGCAGGGAACGACTAATGAAAAACTGTTTTTT
>NA|TRBV12-3/TRBV12-4|many|TRBJ1-2
CASSLEGGNYGYTF
TGTGCCAGCAGTTTAGAGGGGGGCAACTATGGCTACACCTTC
>TRBD2|TRBV6-6|few|TRBJ2-7
CASRGSSGPSYEQYF
TGTGCCAGCAGGGGTTCTAGCGGGCCCTCCTACGAGCAGTACTTC
>TRBD2|TRBV7-9|few|TRBJ2-1
CASSLGLAGKYNEQFF
TGTGCCAGCAGCTTAGGACTAGCGGGTAAATACAATGAGCAGTTCTTC
>TRBD1|TRBV2|few|TRBJ2-7
CASSEPSGTGNSYEQYF
TGTGCCAGCAGTGAACCCTCCGGGACAGGGAACTCCTACGAGCAGTACTTC
>NA|TRBV2|NA|TRBJ1-4
CASSRGSPATNEKLFF
TGTGCCAGCAGTCGGGGCAGCCCTGCAACTAATGAAAAACTGTTTTTT
>NA|TRBV7-6|NA|TRBJ2-1
CASSQTVSSYNEQFF
TGTGCCAGCAGCCAGACAGTAAGCTCCTACAATGAGCAGTTCTTC
>NA|TRBV7-2|many|TRBJ2-3
CASSLQGSPDTQYF
TGTGCCAGCAGCCTACAGGGATCCCCAGATACGCAGTATTTT
>NA|TRBV6-5|NA|TRBJ1-1
CASSYSRGIEAFF
TGTGCCAGCAGTTACTCGAGAGGGATTGAAGCTTTCTTT
>TRBD2|TRBV20-1|NA|TRBJ2-1
CSARDFQAGGREQFF
TGCAGTGCTAGAGATTTCCAAGCGGGGGGGCGTGAGCAGTTCTTC
>NA|TRBV5-4|many|TRBJ1-5
CASSLGWDQPQHF
TGTGCCAGCAGCTTGGGCTGGGATCAGCCCCAGCATTTT